These 25 T cell receptor beta chains originate from one sample sequenced in a study of cytomegalovirus exposure and HLA in healthy donors. Primers included in the PCR were 60 Vbeta and 13 Jbeta primers. Some clones are missing from TCRdb's copy, which holds only in-frame ones; the method was immunoSEQ multiplex PCR. In the table there are 130,000 to 150,000 clones, roughly 79% of which are singletons. The sample taken for sequencing was PBMCs. The receptors stem from a male donor in good health and CMV-seronegative.

The chain is built from TRBV9 and TRBJ1-2, with 8 bases that match TRBD1. Germline V CDR1 and CDR2: SGDLS, YYNGEE. The ends lost 0 bases at V and 5 bases at J; junction bases unmatched: 9. This CDR3 has 16 residues. The CDR3 protein is CASSVAGSGGRYGYTF. The CDR3 coding sequence is TGTGCCAGCAGCGTAGCAGGCTCAGGGGGCCGGTATGGCTACACCTTC.

This clone showed up just a few times. V and J are TRBV19 and TRBJ2-2; 8 nucleotides align to TRBD2. V shed 7 bases and J 4 bases; nucleotides not matched to a gene: 11. The CDR3 totals 16 residues. The germline CDR1 and CDR2 sequences are LNHDA and SQIVND (reference sequence). As DNA, the CDR3 is TGTGCCAGTACCCCGGGTTTAGCGGGGTCCACCGGGGAGCTGTTTTTT. As protein: CASTPGLAGSTGELFF.

CDR3 in amino acids: CASSLVQGTGANVLTF. The CDR3, as DNA: TGTGCCAGCAGCTTAGTCCAGGGCACTGGGGCCAACGTCCTGACTTTC. The chain employs TRBV7-3 and TRBJ2-6, with D perhaps TRBD1 (5 bases). This CDR3 is built from 16 residues. Germline CDR1 and CDR2: SGHTA and FQGTGA. Trimming pared 2 bases from V and 2 bases from J, leaving 10 bases between.

On this clone: Other DNA sequences in this sample translate to the same CDR3. This chain joins TRBV30 and TRBJ1-6; possible D gene TRBD1, 6 bases. Germline V lookup: CDR1 GTSNPN, CDR2 SVGIG (reference sequence). The length of the CDR3 is 15 residues. V was clipped by 3 bases and J by 7 bases, with 16 bases between them. This CDR3 reads CAWRGAGDGNSPLHF. CDR3 nucleotides: TGTGCCTGGAGGGGGGCAGGGGACGGGAATTCACCCCTCCACTTT.

V usage is TRBV18 and J usage is TRBJ1-1, with 8 bases aligning to TRBD1. CDR1 KGHSH and CDR2 LQKENI come from the germline V gene. The CDR3 consists of 15 residues. Germline trimming cut 4 bases from V and 0 bases from J; bases unmatched to any gene: 4. CDR3 residues: CASSLRQGMNTEAFF. The CDR3, as DNA: TGTGCCAGCTCACTAAGACAGGGGATGAACACTGAAGCTTTCTTT.

The CDR3 region is CARPGLAVYTDTQYF. CDR3 in DNA: TGTGCCAGGCCGGGACTAGCGGTTTACACAGATACGCAGTATTTT. The chain combines TRBV19 with TRBJ2-3; 11 bases fit TRBD2. Germline V gene sequence: CDR1 LNHDA, CDR2 SQIVND (reference sequence). Trimming cost V 9 bases and J 2 bases; bases outside gene matches: 7. The length of the CDR3 is 15 residues.

The chain links TRBV18 to TRBJ2-7, with D possibly TRBD1 on 6 matching bases. The CDR3 covers 14 residues. V was cut by 4 bases and J by 5 bases, with 15 bases left in between. Germline loops: CDR1 KGHSH, CDR2 LQKENI. The chain's CDR3 is CASSQLDSLNEQYF. In nucleotides, the CDR3 is TGTGCCAGCTCACAATTGGACAGTTTAAACGAGCAGTACTTC.

This clone was counted a single time. The rearrangement links TRBV19 to TRBJ2-1; TRBD2 might be the D (6 bases). The length of the CDR3 is 15 residues. The germline V and J ends were trimmed by 3 bases and 5 bases, with 14 bases remaining between them. CDR1 and CDR2 from the germline V gene are LNHDA and SQIVND (reference sequence). The CDR3 coding sequence is TGTGCCAGTAGTATTGTTAGCGGAACCCACAATGAGCAGTTCTTC. Residues: CASSIVSGTHNEQFF.

The genes are TRBV6-1 and TRBJ1-1; 9 positions agree with TRBD1. V trimming: 4 bases; J trimming: 2 bases; junction bases outside the gene matches: 11. Per germline, CDR1 MNHNS and CDR2 SASEGT. This CDR3 is 17 amino acids long. The CDR3 DNA sequence: TGTGCCAGCAGTGGGACCACAGGGGGCGCAGGTAACACTGAAGCTTTCTTT. It is translated as CASSGTTGGAGNTEAFF.

This sequence joins TRBV4-1 and TRBJ1-1; 9 positions agree with TRBD1. With V trimmed by 4 bases and J by 1 base, 1 base remained unmatched. This CDR3 has 14 amino acids. CDR1 MGHRA and CDR2 YSYEKL come from the germline V gene. The CDR3 here is CASSPQGANTEAFF. The CDR3 nucleotides read TGCGCCAGCAGCCCACAGGGGGCGAACACTGAAGCTTTCTTT.

The genes are TRBV30 and TRBJ1-4, with 7 bases fitting TRBD1. The CDR3 loop spans 12 amino acids. Trimming removed 4 bases from V and 6 bases from J; junction bases left unmatched: 2. Germline V gives CDR1 GTSNPN, CDR2 SVGIG (reference sequence). The CDR3 DNA follows: TGTGCCTGGAACAGGGGTGATGAAAAACTGTTTTTT. This encodes CAWNRGDEKLFF.

This clone was counted a few times. The V and J genes are TRBV5-1 and TRBJ2-4; D may be TRBD1 (6 bases). This CDR3 has 14 amino acids. Trimming left V 2 bases short and J 15 bases short, with 21 bases between. Germline V lookup: CDR1 SGHRS, CDR2 YFSETQ. The CDR3: CASSLGQSGSPRYF. The CDR3 nucleotides read TGCGCCAGCAGCTTAGGACAGAGTGGATCCCCGCGGTACTTC.

The CDR3 region has the DNA TGTGCCAGCACCGTCGGGGGGAGCTCCTACGAGCAGTACTTC. As protein: CASTVGGSSYEQYF. The V gene is TRBV9, the J gene TRBJ2-7; 7 nucleotides match TRBD2. The CDR3 runs 14 residues. The germline gives CDR1 SGDLS, CDR2 YYNGEE. J was trimmed by 0 bases and V by 6 bases; bases with no gene match: 6.

This clone was detected a few times. The chain is built from TRBV6-5 and TRBJ1-4; unclear D gene. This CDR3 has 14 amino acids. Trimming pared 0 bases from V and 3 bases from J, leaving 5 bases between. Germline CDR1 MNHEY, CDR2 SVGAGI. In DNA form, the CDR3 reads TGTGCCAGCAGTTACTCGATAGCTAATGAAAAACTGTTTTTT. Protein product: CASSYSIANEKLFF.

This chain connects TRBV18 to TRBJ2-7; TRBD1 might be the D (6 bases). Germline V gene sequence: CDR1 KGHSH, CDR2 LQKENI. This CDR3 is built from 14 residues. The V end was cut by 1 base, the J end by 5 bases, with 12 bases between. The chain's CDR3 is CASSPLGANDEQYF. The CDR3 region has the DNA TGTGCCAGCTCACCACTGGGGGCTAACGACGAGCAGTACTTC.

The CDR3 loop is CASSRALGQGDGYTF. The CDR3 DNA reads as TGTGCCAGCAGCCGTGCTTTGGGACAGGGGGATGGCTACACCTTC. The V gene is TRBV11-2, the J gene TRBJ1-2; 11 bases align to TRBD1. V gave up 5 bases and J gave up 6 bases; unmatched junction bases: 8. Per the germline V gene, CDR1 is SGHAT and CDR2 is FQNNGV. The CDR3 totals 15 residues.

The chain employs TRBV25-1 and TRBJ2-1; 11 bases are a match to TRBD1. Germline V gives CDR1 MGHDK, CDR2 SYGVNS. The CDR3 is 17 residues long. V gave up 0 bases and J gave up 7 bases; unmatched junction bases: 8. CDR3 sequence (DNA): TGTGCCAGCAGTGAATATTTTGGGACAGGGGGTATGAATGAGCAGTTCTTC. The encoded protein is CASSEYFGTGGMNEQFF. Together with reference TRBV25-1 and TRBJ2-1, the CDR3 gives the full variable domain: EADIYQTPRYLVIGTGKKITLECSQTMGHDKMYWYQQDPGMELHLIHYSYGVNSTEKGDLSSESTVSRIRTEHFPLTLESARPSHTSQYLCASSEYFGTGGMNEQFFGPGTRLTVL.

The chain joins TRBV4-1 to TRBJ1-3; possible D gene TRBD1, 5 bases. The CDR3 extends over 21 amino acids. Deletions cut 0 bases from V and 3 bases from J, with 27 bases between. CDR1 and CDR2 (germline): MGHRA, YSYEKL. The CDR3 DNA reads TGCGCCAGCAGCCAAGAGACAACTGGGACTGCCTTGATCCCAAGTGGAAACACCATATATTTT. As protein: CASSQETTGTALIPSGNTIYF.

The chain uses TRBV9 and TRBJ2-3, with D possibly TRBD2 on 7 matching bases. The germline V and J ends were trimmed by 1 base and 2 bases, with 17 bases remaining between them. The CDR3 runs 17 residues. Per the germline V gene, CDR1 is SGDLS and CDR2 is YYNGEE. The DNA for the CDR3 is TGTGCCAGCAGCGTACGATTTGGGGGGGGCTACACAGATACGCAGTATTTT. Encoded protein: CASSVRFGGGYTDTQYF.

The chain recombines TRBV5-6 with TRBJ1-2, with TRBD1 matching over 7 bases. CDR1 is SGHDT, CDR2 YYEEEE, per germline. The CDR3 spans 15 residues. After removal of 3 bases from V and 6 bases from J, the junction contained 11 bases not matched to a gene. The CDR3 loop reads CASSSLRQGQNGYTF. The CDR3, as DNA: TGTGCCAGCAGCTCACTTAGACAGGGACAGAATGGCTACACCTTC.

The chain carries TRBV11-3 and TRBJ2-3; 13 bases are shared with TRBD2. CDR3 length: 20 amino acids. V was clipped by 5 bases and J by 3 bases; unmatched bases: 17. CDR1 SGHNT and CDR2 YENEEA come from the germline V gene. The chain's CDR3 is CASSPGLAGVLFSGTDTQYF. The DNA for the CDR3 is TGTGCCAGCAGCCCCGGACTAGCGGGAGTGTTGTTTAGTGGGACAGATACGCAGTATTTT.

About this clone itself: Other DNA sequences in the sample encode the same CDR3. V and J are TRBV25-1 and TRBJ1-2; D possibly corresponds to TRBD1 (6 bases). V was cut by 0 bases and J by 8 bases, with 16 bases left in between. Germline V CDR1 and CDR2: MGHDK, SYGVNS. The CDR3 is 15 residues long. The CDR3 spells CASSEYFRQGHGYTF. The DNA of the CDR3 is TGTGCCAGCAGTGAATATTTCAGGCAGGGGCACGGCTACACCTTC.

This chain links TRBV6-4 with TRBJ2-7, with D possibly being TRBD2 (5 bases). Germline values: CDR1 MRHNA, CDR2 SNTAGT. This CDR3 is 13 amino acids long. Trimming stripped 8 bases from V and 1 base from J, with 12 bases between. CDR3 nucleotide sequence: TGTGCCAGCTCCTGGAGGCGTTCCTACGAGCAGTACTTC. Translating gives CASSWRRSYEQYF.

The gene calls are TRBV2 and TRBJ2-3, with 13 bases matching TRBD2. V dropped 7 bases and J dropped 0; count of bases not matched to a gene: 19. This CDR3 has 21 amino acids. The germline CDR1 and CDR2 sequences are SNHLY and FYNNEI. The CDR3 nucleotides are TGTGCCAGCAATCATTTCACCCGGAGACTAGCGGGGGGCGATAGCACAGATACGCAGTATTTT. Its translation is CASNHFTRRLAGGDSTDTQYF.

The J gene is TRBJ2-1, the V gene TRBV4-1, with 7 positions matching TRBD1. CDR3 length: 13 residues. J was trimmed by 9 bases and V by 0 bases; bases with no gene match: 2. CDR1 is MGHRA, CDR2 YSYEKL, per germline. This CDR3 is CASSQEQGIEQFF. The CDR3 DNA reads TGCGCCAGCAGCCAAGAACAGGGGATTGAGCAGTTCTTC.